Listed below are T cell receptor beta chains from one sample, sequenced in a study of cytomegalovirus exposure and HLA in healthy donors. Sequenced by immunoSEQ multiplex PCR; TCRdb stores in-frame clones only, minus some. The repertoire holds 120,000 or so clones, with under 90% as singletons. Sequenced sample: PBMCs. The source is a woman in her twenties or thirties in good health and CMV-seronegative. Both conserved end residues are part of each CDR3. A D gene is named only where the DNA matches it firmly. Size is stated for part of the rows, as once, few or many counts, or as a class when the clone is expanded.

j_call v_call d_call clone_size cdr3_length cdr3_nt cdr3_aa
TRBJ2-3 TRBV7-9 TRBD2 - 16 TGTGCCAGCAGCTTAGCGGGACTAGCCCGAACAGATACGCAGTATTTT CASSLAGLARTDTQYF
TRBJ2-7 TRBV6-5 - - 13 TGTGCCAGCAGTTCCCCCTCAGGGGTCGAGCAGTACTTC CASSSPSGVEQYF
TRBJ1-2 TRBV27 - - 15 TGTGCCAGCAGTTCCCCCATGAACTCTAACTATGGCTACACCTTC CASSSPMNSNYGYTF
TRBJ1-1 TRBV15 - - 17 TGTGCCACCAGCAGAGAAATGACCGGGCCCCTAGGGGCTGAAGCTTTCTTT CATSREMTGPLGAEAFF
TRBJ1-5 TRBV5-4 - - 16 TGTGCCAGCAGCCAAGGCACCGGACAAACCAATCAGCCCCAGCATTTT CASSQGTGQTNQPQHF
TRBJ2-6 TRBV7-9 TRBD2 - 19 TGTGCCAGCAGCTCCGGGAGGCGGGGGGGCCCGTCTGGGGCCAACGTCCTGACTTTC CASSSGRRGGPSGANVLTF
TRBJ1-6 TRBV9 TRBD1 once 16 TGTGCCAGCAGCGTAGGTCCCAGGGGGCCCAGTTCACCCCTCCACTTT CASSVGPRGPSSPLHF
TRBJ1-5 TRBV10-3 TRBD1 - 17 TGTGCCATCAGTCCCGGACAGGGGGGAGGGGGCAATCAGCCCCAGCATTTT CAISPGQGGGGNQPQHF
TRBJ2-7 TRBV27 TRBD1 - 14 TGTGCCAGCAGTTCAAGGACAGGGGGACACGAGCAGTACTTC CASSSRTGGHEQYF
TRBJ2-3 TRBV7-2 TRBD1 once 15 TGTGCCAGCAGCCCTCGGACAGGGCCAGATAATACGCAGTATTTT CASSPRTGPDNTQYF
TRBJ2-1 TRBV5-1 TRBD2 - 14 TGCGCCAGCAGCAAAAGCGGGGGGGTCAATGAGCAGTTCTTC CASSKSGGVNEQFF
TRBJ2-7 TRBV2 - few 11 TGTGCCAGCAGTGAGTGGGAGGAGCAGTACTTC CASSEWEEQYF
TRBJ2-3 TRBV5-1 - - 14 TGCGCCAGCAGCTTATCCGGGTCCCTCGATACGCAGTATTTT CASSLSGSLDTQYF
TRBJ2-3 TRBV25-1 - - 16 TGTGCCAGCAGTGAATTTGGAGGGCCTAGTACAGATACGCAGTATTTT CASSEFGGPSTDTQYF
TRBJ2-1 TRBV5-1 TRBD1 - 19 TGCGCCAGCAGCTTGCGTAGGACAGGGAGGTTCGGCTCCTACAATGAGCAGTTCTTC CASSLRRTGRFGSYNEQFF
TRBJ1-6 TRBV30 - few 15 TGTGCCTGGAGTGTACTGGGCAGGCCGAATTCACCCCTCCACTTT CAWSVLGRPNSPLHF
TRBJ2-7 TRBV19 TRBD1 - 14 TGTGCCAGTAGTACCGGGACAGGGTACTACGAGCAGTACTTC CASSTGTGYYEQYF
TRBJ1-2 TRBV7-9 TRBD1 once 15 TGTGCCAGCAGCTTAGAGGGGGCTCGTAACTATGGCTACACCTTC CASSLEGARNYGYTF
TRBJ1-2 TRBV7-9 TRBD1 - 15 TGTGCCAGCAGCACCGGCCGGGACAGGGTGTATGGCTACACCTTC CASSTGRDRVYGYTF
TRBJ2-2 TRBV5-1 TRBD1 - 17 TGCGCCAGCAGCTTGGATGGTGTGACAGGGTACACCGGGGAGCTGTTTTTT CASSLDGVTGYTGELFF
TRBJ2-2 TRBV10-1 TRBD2 - 16 TGCGCCAGCATTATGACTAGCGGAGATAACACCGGGGAGCTGTTTTTT CASIMTSGDNTGELFF
TRBJ2-2 TRBV19 TRBD2 - 16 TGTGCCAGTAGTATCGGACGGGGGGCGAACACCGGGGAGCTGTTTTTT CASSIGRGANTGELFF
TRBJ1-2 TRBV10-3 - - 13 TGTGCCATCCGAAAAGGAGAAAACTATGGCTACACCTTC CAIRKGENYGYTF
TRBJ2-5 TRBV12-5 - - 12 TGTGCTAGTGGTTTGGTCGAAGAGACCCAGTACTTC CASGLVEETQYF
TRBJ1-2 TRBV14 - once 13 TGTGCCAGCAGCCGGCCAGGGAACTATGGCTACACCTTC CASSRPGNYGYTF
TRBJ2-2 TRBV10-2 - medium-sized 13 TGCGCCAGCAGTGACAGGGACACCGGGGAGCTGTTTTTT CASSDRDTGELFF
TRBJ2-7 TRBV15 - - 15 TGTGCCACCAGCAGAGATGTGGCGGCTACCTACGAGCAGTACTTC CATSRDVAATYEQYF
TRBJ2-3 TRBV5-4 TRBD2 - 16 TGTGCCAGCAGCTTGCCCCTAGCGGGGGGGCTTGGTACGCAGTATTTT CASSLPLAGGLGTQYF
TRBJ1-2 TRBV7-2 TRBD1 - 16 TGTGCCAGCAGCTTAGTGACAGGGGTATCCTACTATGGCTACACCTTC CASSLVTGVSYYGYTF
TRBJ2-1 TRBV19 TRBD2 - 14 TGTGCCAGTAGCAACTACCCGGGAGGTAGTGAGCAGTTCTTC CASSNYPGGSEQFF
TRBJ1-4 TRBV11-3 - once 17 TGTGCCAGCAGCGCATGGACGGGGTCCGCGACTAATGAAAAACTGTTTTTT CASSAWTGSATNEKLFF
TRBJ2-7 TRBV9 - - 16 TGTGCCAGCAGCGCAAGTACAGGGAACTTCATTACGGAGCAGTACTTC CASSASTGNFITEQYF
TRBJ1-1 TRBV5-1 TRBD1 - 15 TGCGCCAGCAGCTGGCGGGGACAGCTGAACACTGAAGCTTTCTTT CASSWRGQLNTEAFF
TRBJ1-2 TRBV19 - - 14 TGTGCCAGTAGGAATCCCCTGCGGAGGTATGGCTACACCTTC CASRNPLRRYGYTF
TRBJ2-1 TRBV15 TRBD2 - 17 TGTGCCACCAGCAGAAAAGGGACTAGCGGGGGGGGCCATGAGCAGTTCTTC CATSRKGTSGGGHEQFF
TRBJ1-1 TRBV6-5 - - 12 TGTGCAGTAACGACGGGGAACACTGAAGCTTTCTTT CAVTTGNTEAFF
TRBJ1-2 TRBV15 - few 14 TGTGCCACCAGCAGGCCCCCAGGCGCCTATGGCTACACCTTC CATSRPPGAYGYTF
TRBJ2-7 TRBV27 - - 12 TGTGCCAGCAGTTTACGTCGGGGCGAGCAGTACTTC CASSLRRGEQYF
TRBJ2-1 TRBV5-1 TRBD2 once 12 TGCGCCAGCAGCCTAGCGGGGACTGAGCAGTTCTTC CASSLAGTEQFF
TRBJ1-6 TRBV6-5 - once 15 TGTGCCAGCCGGGTGACAGTCCACGTTAATTCACCCCTCCACTTT CASRVTVHVNSPLHF
TRBJ2-7 TRBV6-6 TRBD1 - 16 TGTGCCAGCAGAACATCCGGACAGGGGGCTGACTACGAGCAGTACTTC CASRTSGQGADYEQYF
TRBJ2-2 TRBV6-5 TRBD1 - 14 TGTGCCAGCAGCATCGACAGGGGGACCGGGGAGCTGTTTTTT CASSIDRGTGELFF